This entry describes one T cell receptor (beta chain). Germline-derived CDR1 and CDR2 are SGHKS and YYEKEE (reference sequence). V lost 3 bases and J 2 bases, leaving 12 bases between the germline ends. This CDR3 region has 15 residues. This sample is drawn from a study of beta chain features in type 1 diabetes. Of the isolated RNA, all was reverse transcribed, and so the sequenced material was expressed TCRB transcripts. Measured with immunoSEQ multiplex PCR; TCRdb has only the in-frame clones, and not every one. The sample includes tens of thousands of clones, approximately 59% seen only once; the top ten take roughly 2%.

Sequenced input: Tregs from blood. This TCR was sampled from a woman aged 18-30 years in good health. The chain combines TRBV5-5 with TRBJ1-3, with D possibly being TRBD1 (5 bases). The CDR3 DNA reads as TGTGCCAGCAGCTCCCGGCCAGGGACTGGAAACACCATATATTTT. This gives the protein CASSSRPGTGNTIYF. The full variable domain, with the rest looked up from reference TRBV5-5 and TRBJ1-3, is DAGVTQSPTHLIKTRGQQVTLRCSPISGHKSVSWYQQVLGQGPQFIFQYYEKEERGRGNFPDRFSARQFPNYSSELNVNALLLGDSALYLCASSSRPGTGNTIYFGEGSWLTVV.